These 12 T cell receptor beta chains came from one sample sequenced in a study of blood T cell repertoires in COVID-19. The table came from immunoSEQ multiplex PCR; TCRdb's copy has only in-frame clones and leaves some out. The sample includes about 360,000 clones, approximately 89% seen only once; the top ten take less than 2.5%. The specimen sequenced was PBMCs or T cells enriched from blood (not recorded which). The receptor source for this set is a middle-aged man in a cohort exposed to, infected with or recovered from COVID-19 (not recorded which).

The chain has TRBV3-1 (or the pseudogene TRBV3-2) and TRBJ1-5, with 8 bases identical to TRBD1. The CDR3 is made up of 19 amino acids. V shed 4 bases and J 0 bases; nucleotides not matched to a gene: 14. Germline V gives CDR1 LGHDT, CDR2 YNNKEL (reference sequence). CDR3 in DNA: TGTGCCAGCAGCCGAAGACGGGACAGGCACCGAAATAGCAATCAGCCCCAGCATTTT. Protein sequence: CASSRRRDRHRNSNQPQHF.

This chain's CDR3 is CASSFWGLNQPQHF. DNA of the CDR3: TGTGCCAGCAGCTTCTGGGGGCTCAATCAGCCCCAGCATTTT. This chain connects TRBV5-4 to TRBJ1-5, with D possibly matching TRBD1 (6 bases). Trimming removed 2 bases from V and 3 bases from J, with 9 bases in between. Germline V CDR1 and CDR2: SGHNT, YYREEE (reference sequence). CDR3 length: 14 amino acids.

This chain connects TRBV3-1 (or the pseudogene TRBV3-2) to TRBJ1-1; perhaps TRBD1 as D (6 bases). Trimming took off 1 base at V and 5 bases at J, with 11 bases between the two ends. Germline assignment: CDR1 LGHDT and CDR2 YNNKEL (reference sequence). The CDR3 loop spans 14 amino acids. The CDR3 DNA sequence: TGTGCCAGCAGCCAAGTTTCAGGGGAAACTGAAGCTTTCTTT. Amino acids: CASSQVSGETEAFF.

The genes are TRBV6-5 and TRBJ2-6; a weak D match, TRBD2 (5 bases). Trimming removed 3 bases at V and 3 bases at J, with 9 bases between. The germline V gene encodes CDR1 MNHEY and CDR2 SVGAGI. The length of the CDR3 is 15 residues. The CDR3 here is CASSYASGGANVLTF. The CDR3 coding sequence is TGTGCCAGCAGTTATGCGAGCGGTGGGGCCAACGTCCTGACTTTC.

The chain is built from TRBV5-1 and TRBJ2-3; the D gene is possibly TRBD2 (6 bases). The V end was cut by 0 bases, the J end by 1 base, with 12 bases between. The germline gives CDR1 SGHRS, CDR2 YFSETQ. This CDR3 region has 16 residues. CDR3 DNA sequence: TGCGCCAGCAGCTTGGCCGGGGCTAGCGGCACAGATACGCAGTATTTT. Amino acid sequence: CASSLAGASGTDTQYF. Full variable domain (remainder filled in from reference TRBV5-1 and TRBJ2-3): KAGVTQTPRYLIKTRGQQVTLSCSPISGHRSVSWYQQTPGQGLQFLFEYFSETQRNKGNFPGRFSGRQFSNSRSEMNVSTLELGDSALYLCASSLAGASGTDTQYFGPGTRLTVL.

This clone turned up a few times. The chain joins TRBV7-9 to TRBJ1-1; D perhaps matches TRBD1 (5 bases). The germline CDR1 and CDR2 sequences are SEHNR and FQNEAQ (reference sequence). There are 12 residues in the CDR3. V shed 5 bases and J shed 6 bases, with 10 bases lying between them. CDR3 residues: CASSPQASEAFF. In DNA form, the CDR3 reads TGTGCCAGCAGCCCACAGGCTTCTGAAGCTTTCTTT. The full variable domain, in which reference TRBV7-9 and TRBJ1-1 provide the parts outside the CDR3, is DTGVSQNPRHKITKRGQNVTFRCDPISEHNRLYWYRQTLGQGPEFLTYFQNEAQLEKSRLLSDRFSAERPKGSFSTLEIQRTEQGDSAMYLCASSPQASEAFFGQGTRLTVV.

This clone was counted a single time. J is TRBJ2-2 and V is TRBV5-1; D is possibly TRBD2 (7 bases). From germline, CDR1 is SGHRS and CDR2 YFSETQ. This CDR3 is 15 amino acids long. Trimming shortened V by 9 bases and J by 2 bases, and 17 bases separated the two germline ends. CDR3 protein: CATRGGAGNTGELFF. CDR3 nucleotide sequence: TGCGCCACCCGAGGGGGGGCAGGAAACACCGGGGAGCTGTTTTTT.

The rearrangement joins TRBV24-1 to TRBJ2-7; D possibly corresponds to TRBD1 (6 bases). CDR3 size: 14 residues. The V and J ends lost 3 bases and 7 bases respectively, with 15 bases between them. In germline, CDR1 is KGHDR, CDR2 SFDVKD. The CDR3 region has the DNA TGTGCCACCAGTGATACAGGGTTGGCCGGGGAGCAGTACTTC. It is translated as CATSDTGLAGEQYF.

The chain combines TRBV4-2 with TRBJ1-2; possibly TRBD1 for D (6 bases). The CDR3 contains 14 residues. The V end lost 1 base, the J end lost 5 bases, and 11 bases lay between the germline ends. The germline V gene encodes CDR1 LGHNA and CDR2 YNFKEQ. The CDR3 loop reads CASSQGGGPYGYTF. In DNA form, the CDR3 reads TGTGCCAGCAGCCAAGGGGGGGGGCCTTATGGCTACACCTTC.

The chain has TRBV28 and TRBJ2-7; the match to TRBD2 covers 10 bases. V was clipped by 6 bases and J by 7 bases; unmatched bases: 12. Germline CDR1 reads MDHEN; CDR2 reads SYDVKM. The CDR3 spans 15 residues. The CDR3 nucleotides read TGTGCCAGCAGGCGGGGGGGGACTAGCGTGTCTGAGCAGTACTTC. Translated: CASRRGGTSVSEQYF.

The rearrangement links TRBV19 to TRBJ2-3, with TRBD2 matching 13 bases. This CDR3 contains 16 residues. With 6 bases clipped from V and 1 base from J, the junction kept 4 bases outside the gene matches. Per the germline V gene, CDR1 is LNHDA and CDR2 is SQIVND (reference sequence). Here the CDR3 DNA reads TGTGCCAGTAGCCAACTAGCGGGAGGGCGCACAGATACGCAGTATTTT. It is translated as CASSQLAGGRTDTQYF.

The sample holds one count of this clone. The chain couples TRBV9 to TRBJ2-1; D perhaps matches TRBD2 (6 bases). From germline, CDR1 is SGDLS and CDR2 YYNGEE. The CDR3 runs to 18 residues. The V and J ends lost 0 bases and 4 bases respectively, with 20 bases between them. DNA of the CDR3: TGTGCCAGCAGCGTAGAGGGTCGGAGGGACGAGTTTTACAATGAGCAGTTCTTC. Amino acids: CASSVEGRRDEFYNEQFF.